The 19 T cell receptor beta chains below come from one sample, sequenced in a study of T cell repertoires in cytomegalovirus infection. These TCRs are of unknown antigen specificity. A single record per CDR3 protein comes from TCRdb applying MiXCR to the reads. The sample has approximately 730,000 distinct CDR3 sequences; about 29% are singletons. The sample here was cultured CD8+ T cells from PBMCs, taken from culture after CMV antigen stimulation. The receptors originated from a human donor in good health (CMV status not recorded). Some clones in this sample may be carry-over from other donors' samples.

This sequence joins TRBV6-2 or TRBV6-3 and TRBJ1-1; tentatively, D is TRBD1 (5 bases). Germline V CDR1 and CDR2: MNHEY, SVGEGT. There are 12 residues in the CDR3. V was trimmed by 4 bases and J by 11 bases, leaving 14 bases between them. The chain's CDR3 is CASSSDSRAAFF. In DNA, the CDR3 is TGTGCCAGCAGTTCCGACAGTAGAGCGGCTTTCTTT.

This chain uses TRBV5-5 with TRBJ2-3; D may correspond to TRBD1 or TRBD2 (5 bases each). The V end lost 3 bases, the J end lost 0 bases, and 14 bases lay between the germline ends. The CDR3 contains 16 residues. Germline CDR1 is SGHKS and CDR2 is YYEKEE (reference sequence). CDR3 in amino acids: CASSSAFRESTDTQYF. The CDR3 nucleotides read TGTGCCAGCAGCTCGGCCTTCAGGGAGAGCACAGATACGCAGTATTTT.

V gene TRBV28 combines with J gene TRBJ1-3; no reliable D call. The V gene's germline CDR1 is MDHEN and CDR2 SYDVKM. V was trimmed by 4 bases and J by 2 bases, leaving 21 bases between them. This CDR3 is built from 18 residues. The CDR3 here is CASSSLYFSSNPGNTIYF. CDR3 nucleotides: TGTGCCAGCAGTTCACTATACTTCAGCTCCAATCCTGGAAACACCATATATTTT.

The V and J genes are TRBV7-2 and TRBJ1-5; D perhaps matches TRBD1 (6 bases). Germline CDR1 reads SGHTA; CDR2 reads FQGNSA. This CDR3 spans 14 amino acids. Trimming pared 5 bases from V and 6 bases from J, leaving 14 bases between. CDR3 sequence (DNA): TGTGCCAGCAGCGTAGGACAGAACCTTCAGCCCCAGCATTTT. Translating gives CASSVGQNLQPQHF.

The chain is built from TRBV14 and TRBJ2-1; tentative D call: TRBD2 (6 bases). CDR1 and CDR2 (germline): SGHDN, FVKESK. The CDR3 covers 14 residues. The V end lost 4 bases, the J end lost 6 bases, and 13 bases lay between the germline ends. The chain's CDR3 is CASSLPGTFNEQFF. The CDR3 DNA reads TGTGCCAGCAGCCTTCCTGGGACTTTCAATGAGCAGTTCTTC.

The V gene is TRBV10-2, the J gene TRBJ1-5, with D unclear. The germline CDR1 and CDR2 sequences are WSHSY and SAAADI. The CDR3 extends over 12 amino acids. Trimming shortened V by 1 base and J by 7 bases, and 5 bases separated the two germline ends. The CDR3 DNA reads as TGCGCCAGCAGTGAGTTGAGGCAGCCCCAGCATTTT. As protein: CASSELRQPQHF.

This rearrangement joins TRBV6-2 or TRBV6-3 to TRBJ1-5, with 9 bases that match TRBD1. V lost 7 bases and J lost 7; bases outside the gene matches: 8. Germline lookup yields CDR1 MNHEY and CDR2 SVGEGT. The CDR3 is 14 amino acids. CDR3 loop: CASKLGTGIQPQHF. In DNA form, the CDR3 reads TGTGCCAGCAAGCTTGGGACAGGGATACAGCCCCAGCATTTT.

The CDR3 loop is CASALLTGSYEQYF. As DNA, the CDR3 is TGTGCCAGCGCCCTCCTGACAGGCTCCTACGAGCAGTACTTC. This rearrangement joins TRBV19 to TRBJ2-7, with TRBD1 as a possible D gene (6 bases). CDR3 length equals 14 residues. In germline, CDR1 is LNHDA, CDR2 SQIVND (reference sequence). V was shortened by 9 bases and J by 0 bases, with 15 bases between the two germline ends.

This clonotype has just a few counts. The genes are TRBV9 and TRBJ2-1; maybe TRBD2 (6 bases). CDR1 is SGDLS and CDR2 is YYNGEE in the germline V gene. The CDR3 runs to 12 residues. Trimming took 4 bases from V and 15 from J, leaving 17 bases between them. For the CDR3, the DNA is TGTGCCAGCAGCTTCTCTGGAGGGATGACGTTCTTC. It specifies CASSFSGGMTFF. Drawing the rest from reference TRBV9 and TRBJ2-1, the complete variable domain is DSGVTQTPKHLITATGQRVTLRCSPRSGDLSVYWYQQSLDQGLQFLIQYYNGEERAKGNILERFSAQQFPDLHSELNLSSLELGDSALYFCASSFSGGMTFFGPGTRLTVL.

The chain is built from TRBV6-6 and TRBJ2-3, with 9 bases identical to TRBD2. Looked up from germline, CDR1 is MNHNY and CDR2 is SVGAGI (reference sequence). Trimming at V came to 4 bases and at J to 4 bases, leaving 3 bases not matched to a gene. The CDR3 has 14 residues. CDR3 coding DNA: TGTGCCAGCAGTTCGGCGGGGGGGCCAGATACGCAGTATTTT. Translated: CASSSAGGPDTQYF.

The chain uses TRBV5-1 and TRBJ1-1; 8 bases agree with TRBD1. Trimming removed 4 bases from V and 0 bases from J; junction bases left unmatched: 5. The CDR3 extends over 15 amino acids. The germline V gene encodes CDR1 SGHRS and CDR2 YFSETQ. CDR3 bases: TGCGCCAGCAGCGCCGCAGGGGGCCTGAACACTGAAGCTTTCTTT. This encodes CASSAAGGLNTEAFF.

The chain has TRBV7-3 and TRBJ1-1; D not certain. V was cut by 2 bases and J by 11 bases, with 9 bases left in between. The CDR3 has 11 amino acids. Germline values: CDR1 SGHTA, CDR2 FQGTGA. CDR3 in amino acids: CASSLGAAAFF. For the CDR3, the DNA is TGTGCCAGCAGCTTAGGAGCAGCGGCTTTCTTT.

This clonotype has only a few counts. CDR3 DNA: TGTGCCAGCAGTTACGGCCCCCTTGAGCAGTTCTTC. It codes for CASSYGPLEQFF. V and J are TRBV6-2 or TRBV6-3 and TRBJ2-1; D ambiguous. Trimming left V 2 bases short and J 9 bases short, with 8 bases between. CDR1 is MNHEY, CDR2 SVGEGT, per germline. CDR3 length: 12 amino acids.

This clonotype showed up just a few times. The rearrangement joins TRBV12-3 or TRBV12-4 to TRBJ1-2; 11 nucleotides line up with TRBD1. The CDR3 is 18 amino acids. After removal of 3 bases from V and 3 bases from J, the junction contained 12 bases not matched to a gene. The DNA for the CDR3 is TGTGCCAGCAGTTTTATAACAGGACAGGGGGCGAGTGACTATGGCTACACCTTC. Protein product: CASSFITGQGASDYGYTF.

This clonotype has a handful of counts. This chain links TRBV27 with TRBJ2-5; D call uncertain. Trimming removed 10 bases at V and 1 base at J, with 25 bases between. This CDR3 region has 17 residues. CDR1 MNHEY and CDR2 SMNVEV come from the germline V gene (reference sequence). The DNA for the CDR3 is TGTGCCAACGAATCTTTTGATCACCTAGATATCCAAGAGACCCAGTACTTC. Translation: CANESFDHLDIQETQYF.

This clonotype showed up just a few times. The genes are TRBV7-9 and TRBJ2-7; 9 nucleotides agree with TRBD2. Looked up from germline, CDR1 is SEHNR and CDR2 is FQNEAQ (reference sequence). The CDR3 is 14 amino acids. After removal of 6 bases from V and 3 bases from J, the junction contained 6 bases not matched to a gene. CDR3 loop: CASRRGGQNYEQYV. The CDR3 nucleotides read TGTGCCAGCAGGCGGGGGGGACAGAACTACGAGCAGTACGTC.

This clonotype has more than one count but fewer than ten. V gene TRBV10-3 combines with J gene TRBJ2-1; 15 bases are shared with TRBD2. Germline V CDR1 and CDR2: ENHRY, SYGVKD. The CDR3 runs to 17 residues. V lost 6 bases and J lost 4; bases outside the gene matches: 7. CDR3 in DNA: TGTGCCATCAGGAGGACTAGCGGGGGGGCCGGGTACAATGAGCAGTTCTTC. Its protein is CAIRRTSGGAGYNEQFF.

This clonotype has just a few counts. This chain joins TRBV7-2 and TRBJ2-5, with D possibly matching TRBD2 (6 bases). The V and J ends lost 1 base and 5 bases respectively, with 17 bases between them. The CDR3 contains 16 residues. CDR1 is SGHTA and CDR2 is FQGNSA in the germline V gene. CDR3 sequence: CASSLGLATFRETQYF. CDR3 nucleotide sequence: TGTGCCAGCAGCTTAGGGCTAGCGACTTTCCGGGAGACCCAGTACTTC.

This clonotype was seen a handful of times. CDR3 amino acids: CASSDPDISYEQYV. CDR3 sequence (DNA): TGTGCCAGCAGTGACCCGGACATCTCCTACGAGCAGTACGTC. V is TRBV6-4 and J is TRBJ2-7; the D gene is possibly TRBD1 (5 bases). In germline, CDR1 is MRHNA, CDR2 SNTAGT. Trimming stripped 2 bases from V and 0 bases from J, with 8 bases between. This CDR3 contains 14 residues.